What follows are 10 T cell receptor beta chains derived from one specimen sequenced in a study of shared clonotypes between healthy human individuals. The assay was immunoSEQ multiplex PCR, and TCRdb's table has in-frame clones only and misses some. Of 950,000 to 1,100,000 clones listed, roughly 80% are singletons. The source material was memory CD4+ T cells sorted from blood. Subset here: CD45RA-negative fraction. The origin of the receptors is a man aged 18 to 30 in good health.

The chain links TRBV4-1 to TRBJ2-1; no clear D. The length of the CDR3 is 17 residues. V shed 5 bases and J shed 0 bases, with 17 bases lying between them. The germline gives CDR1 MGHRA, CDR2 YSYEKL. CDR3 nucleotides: TGCGCCAGCAGCAAAGGGTCTGGTTCAAGCTCCTACAATGAGCAGTTCTTC. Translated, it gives CASSKGSGSSSYNEQFF.

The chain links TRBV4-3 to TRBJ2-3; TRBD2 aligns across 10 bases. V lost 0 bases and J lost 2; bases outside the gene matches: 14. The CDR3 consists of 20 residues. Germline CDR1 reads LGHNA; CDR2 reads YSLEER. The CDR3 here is CASSQDQLAGLAGVTDTQYF. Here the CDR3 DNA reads TGCGCCAGCAGCCAAGATCAATTGGCTGGGCTAGCGGGAGTCACAGATACGCAGTATTTT.

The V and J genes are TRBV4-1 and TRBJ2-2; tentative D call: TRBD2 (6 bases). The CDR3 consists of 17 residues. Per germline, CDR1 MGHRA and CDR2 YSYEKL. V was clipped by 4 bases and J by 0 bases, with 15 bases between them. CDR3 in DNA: TGCGCCAGCAGCCCAGAATACGGGAGCGCGAACACCGGGGAGCTGTTTTTT. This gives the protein CASSPEYGSANTGELFF.

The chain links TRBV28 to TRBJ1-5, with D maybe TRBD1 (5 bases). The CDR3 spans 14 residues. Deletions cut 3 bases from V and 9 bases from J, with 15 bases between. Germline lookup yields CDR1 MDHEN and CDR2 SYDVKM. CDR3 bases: TGTGCCAGCAGTTTCGGGACCGCGGGGCGGCCCCAGCATTTT. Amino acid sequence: CASSFGTAGRPQHF.

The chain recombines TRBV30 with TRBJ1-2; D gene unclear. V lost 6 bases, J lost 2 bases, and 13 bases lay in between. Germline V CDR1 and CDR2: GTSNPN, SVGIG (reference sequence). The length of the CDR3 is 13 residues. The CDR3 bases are TGTGCCTGTGTGCACCTACCCAACTATGGCTACACCTTC. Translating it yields CACVHLPNYGYTF.

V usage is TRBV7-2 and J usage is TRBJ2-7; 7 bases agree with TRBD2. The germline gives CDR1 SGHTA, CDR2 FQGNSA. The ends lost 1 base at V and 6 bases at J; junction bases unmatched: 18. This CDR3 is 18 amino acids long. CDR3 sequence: CASSLEQRVGGQTGEQYF. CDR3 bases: TGTGCCAGCAGCTTAGAACAAAGGGTGGGAGGGCAGACCGGCGAGCAGTACTTC.

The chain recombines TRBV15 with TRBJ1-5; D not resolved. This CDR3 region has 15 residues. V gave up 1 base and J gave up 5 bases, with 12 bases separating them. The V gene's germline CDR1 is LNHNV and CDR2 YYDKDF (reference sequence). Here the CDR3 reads CATSRVGVKDQPQHF. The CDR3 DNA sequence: TGTGCCACCAGCAGAGTCGGCGTAAAGGATCAGCCCCAGCATTTT.

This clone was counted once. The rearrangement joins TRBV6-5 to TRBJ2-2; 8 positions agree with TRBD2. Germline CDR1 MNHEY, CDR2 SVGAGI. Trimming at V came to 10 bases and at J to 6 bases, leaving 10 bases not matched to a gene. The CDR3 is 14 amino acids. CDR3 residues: CATSGTSGSGELFF. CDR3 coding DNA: TGTGCCACTTCCGGGACTAGTGGTTCCGGGGAGCTGTTTTTT.

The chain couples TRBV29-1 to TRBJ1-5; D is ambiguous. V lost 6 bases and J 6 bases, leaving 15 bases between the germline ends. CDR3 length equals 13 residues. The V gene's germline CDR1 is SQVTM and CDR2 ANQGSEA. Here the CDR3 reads CSVGTGKGQPQHF. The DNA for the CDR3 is TGCAGCGTGGGAACGGGGAAAGGTCAGCCCCAGCATTTT.

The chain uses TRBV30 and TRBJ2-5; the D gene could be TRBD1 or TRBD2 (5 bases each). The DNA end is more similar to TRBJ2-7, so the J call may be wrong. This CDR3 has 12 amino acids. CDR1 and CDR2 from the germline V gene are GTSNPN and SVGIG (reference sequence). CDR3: CAWSPSGREQYF. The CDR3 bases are TGTGCCTGGAGTCCCTCGGGGCGCGAGCAGTACTTC.